This section outlines one T cell receptor (beta chain) sequence together with its context. Its antigen is not known. This record belongs to a study of graft-versus-host responses after intestinal transplantation. Study at large: Isolated intestinal, liver-intestinal, or multivisceral transplants had been given to the recipients. The recipients all started with anti-thymocyte globulin induction and then took tacrolimus and steroids for roughly three years. Points from the study as a whole: After transplant, early declines in HvG clones were associated with peak levels of circulating GvH clones. Allograft clonal ratios (graft-versus-host to host-versus-graft) were high in patients who had graft-donor T cell macrochimerism.

Measured with immunoSEQ multiplex PCR; TCRdb has only the in-frame clones, and not every one. The top ten clones hold 1% to 1.4% of a sample with under 100,000 clones, 80% to 95% of them seen once. Trimming took 5 bases from V and 3 from J, leaving 13 bases between them. The germline V gene encodes CDR1 MNHEY and CDR2 SMNVEV (reference sequence). The CDR3 runs to 14 residues. Here the sequenced sample was unstimulated CD8+ T cells sorted from spleen or lymph node cells, taken before transplant. The chain employs TRBV27 and TRBJ1-1; D remains ambiguous. The clonotype was recovered from a human donor who was the organ donor for an intestinal transplant. CDR3 amino acids: CASSLRHSYTEAFF. CDR3 DNA: TGTGCCAGCAGTCTTCGACATTCCTACACTGAAGCTTTCTTT.